This T cell receptor (beta chain) was recorded in a study of early T cells in non-severe SARS-CoV-2 infection. The germline gives CDR1 LGHDT, CDR2 YNNKEL (reference sequence). This CDR3 spans 19 amino acids. The V and J ends lost 1 base and 7 bases, in that order; junction bases with no gene match: 15. This clonotype was counted between two and nine times. Unique molecular identifier tags were affixed to discrete cDNA molecules. TCRdb itself ran the 5' RACE reads through MiXCR, one entry per CDR3 protein. The sample carries about 56,000 distinct CDR3 sequences, about 10% recorded once. The chain employs TRBV3-1 and TRBJ2-1, with 11 bases that match TRBD2. The sample taken for sequencing was whole blood. The receptor's source is an adult who was a healthcare worker with PCR-confirmed SARS-CoV-2 infection or an uninfected control (not recorded which). CDR3: CASSQVYSGRANLWNEQFF. DNA of the CDR3: TGTGCCAGCAGCCAAGTATATAGCGGGAGGGCCAATTTGTGGAATGAGCAGTTCTTC.